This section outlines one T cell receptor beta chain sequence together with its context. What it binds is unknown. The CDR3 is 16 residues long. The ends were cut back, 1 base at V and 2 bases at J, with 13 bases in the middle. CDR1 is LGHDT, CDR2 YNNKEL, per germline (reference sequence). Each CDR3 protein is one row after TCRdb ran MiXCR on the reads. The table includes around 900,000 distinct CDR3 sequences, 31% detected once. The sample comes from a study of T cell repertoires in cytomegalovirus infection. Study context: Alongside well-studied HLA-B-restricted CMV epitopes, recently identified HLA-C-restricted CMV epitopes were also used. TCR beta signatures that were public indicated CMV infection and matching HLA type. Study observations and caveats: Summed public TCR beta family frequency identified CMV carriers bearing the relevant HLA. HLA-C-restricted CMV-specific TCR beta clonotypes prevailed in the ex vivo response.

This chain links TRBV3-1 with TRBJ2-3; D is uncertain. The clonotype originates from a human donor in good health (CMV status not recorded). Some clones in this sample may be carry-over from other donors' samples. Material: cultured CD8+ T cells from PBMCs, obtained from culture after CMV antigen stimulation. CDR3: CASSQVRLVPTDTQYF. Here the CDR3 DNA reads TGTGCCAGCAGCCAAGTTCGGCTAGTCCCCACAGATACGCAGTATTTT.